These T cell receptor beta chains were read from a single sample in a study of shared clonotypes between healthy human individuals. Assay: immunoSEQ multiplex PCR; the TCRdb copy retains only in-frame clones and omits some. Found here are hundreds of thousands of clones, 74% of them singletons; the top ten hold about a tenth. The sequenced sample consisted of memory CD4+ T cells sorted from blood. The receptors here all came from a man aged 25 to 40 in good health. Each CDR3 is given with its conserved first and last residue.

>TRBV19|15
CASEGAGALNYGYTF
>TRBV7-9|14
CASSLNQGNTEAFF
>TRBV30|15
CAWSSPGGRVDTQYF
>TRBV27|14
CASSVNRGRETQYF
>TRBV4-1|18
CASSQLRLAGVSYNEQFF
>TRBV11-3|14
CASSPTTNTGELFF
>TRBV18|12
CASSRVTDTQYF
>TRBV29-1|14
CSVGLAGETGELFF
>TRBV9|16
CASSVVSGSFFNEQFF
>TRBV25-1|16
CASSDRDHGATDTQYF
>TRBV19|16
CASTVRGLQGNTEAFF
>TRBV6-1|14
CATTPSGQAAEQYF
>TRBV9|15
CASSVAGVGVYEQYF
>TRBV7-2|12
CASSFSLNTQYF
>TRBV5-5|14
CASRGGGSNYGYTF
>TRBV10-3|15
CAISESGRLYNEQFF
>TRBV11-2|13
CASSLGGQTKQYF
>TRBV5-4|15
CASSPTSGSSSIQYF
>TRBV6-1|14
CASSASSREETQYF
>TRBV19|18
CASSTFVGTAISYNEQFF
>TRBV2|13
CASSGQGRNEQYF
>TRBV11-2|16
CASSLDRYLADNEQFF
>TRBV2|16
CASRTGWSSNTGELFF
>TRBV7-6|16
CASSLVGQGAYDTQYF
>TRBV2|16
CASIRDSTRGAGELFF
>TRBV7-2|14
CASSLVGRSGGLYF
>TRBV5-5|15
CASTPRHSSTDTQYF
>TRBV6-4|13
CASSTSSNNEQFF
>TRBV4-1|17
CASSQEPRLGPTDTQYF
>TRBV18|15
CASSLGLAATGELFF
>TRBV18|15
CASSPFANPNTEAFF
>TRBV5-6|13
CASSFRRAQPQHF